This T cell receptor (beta chain) was identified in a study of T cell changes during pregnancy in multiple sclerosis. Clones were sequenced by immunoSEQ multiplex PCR, and TCRdb holds only the in-frame ones, with some missing. The table has around 74,000 clones, 70% to 90% seen once; the top ten hold approximately 3.3%. The CDR3 is made up of 18 amino acids. V dropped 6 bases and J dropped 4; count of bases not matched to a gene: 14. The germline CDR1 and CDR2 sequences are KGHSH and LQKENI. The source material was peripheral blood, sampled before pregnancy. The genes are TRBV18 and TRBJ1-5; 11 bases agree with TRBD1. This TCR was sampled from a female donor with multiple sclerosis, enrolled in a pregnancy study. The CDR3 coding sequence is TGTGCCAGCTCGCTTTCGTCCACCGGGACAGGGGGTAATCAGCCCCAGCATTTT. Its protein is CASSLSSTGTGGNQPQHF.